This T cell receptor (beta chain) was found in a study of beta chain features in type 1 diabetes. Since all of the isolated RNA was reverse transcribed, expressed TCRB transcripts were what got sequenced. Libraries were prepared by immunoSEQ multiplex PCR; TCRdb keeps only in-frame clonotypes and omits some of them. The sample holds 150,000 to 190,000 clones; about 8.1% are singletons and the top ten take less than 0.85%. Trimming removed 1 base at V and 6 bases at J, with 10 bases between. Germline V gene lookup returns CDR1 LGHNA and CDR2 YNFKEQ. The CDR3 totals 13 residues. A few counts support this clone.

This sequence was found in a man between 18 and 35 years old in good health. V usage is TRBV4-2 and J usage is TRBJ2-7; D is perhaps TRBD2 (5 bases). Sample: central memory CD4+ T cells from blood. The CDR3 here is CASSQVSAGEQYF. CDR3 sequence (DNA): TGTGCCAGCAGCCAAGTATCGGCGGGCGAGCAGTACTTC.